The sequence of this TCR beta chain was determined in a study of blood T cell repertoires in COVID-19. Study at large: The study drew acute and convalescent COVID-19 samples from the United States, Italy and Spain. Sources were T cells, B-cell-depleted T cells, or PBMCs; the material itself was cDNA or gDNA.

The CDR3 consists of 14 residues. Germline V gives CDR1 LGHDT, CDR2 YNNKEL (reference sequence). The trim removed 7 bases at V and 2 bases at J, leaving 6 bases unmatched. Original processing methods: By means of reference gene primer amplification, nucleated cell counts were estimated. Sequencing used immunoSEQ multiplex PCR; TCRdb keeps in-frame clones, though not all of them. The V and J calls and clone size are taken from that table; D and trimming were inferred from the DNA. This table has roughly 380,000 clones, around 90% appearing once. The source is a woman between 55 and 75 years old with COVID-19, enrolled during active disease. V usage is TRBV3-1 (or the pseudogene TRBV3-2) and J usage is TRBJ2-7; 9 bases map to TRBD1. The specimen was peripheral blood. CDR3 residues: CASTRGQGTYEQYF. CDR3 DNA sequence: TGTGCCAGCACCCGGGGACAGGGAACCTACGAGCAGTACTTC.